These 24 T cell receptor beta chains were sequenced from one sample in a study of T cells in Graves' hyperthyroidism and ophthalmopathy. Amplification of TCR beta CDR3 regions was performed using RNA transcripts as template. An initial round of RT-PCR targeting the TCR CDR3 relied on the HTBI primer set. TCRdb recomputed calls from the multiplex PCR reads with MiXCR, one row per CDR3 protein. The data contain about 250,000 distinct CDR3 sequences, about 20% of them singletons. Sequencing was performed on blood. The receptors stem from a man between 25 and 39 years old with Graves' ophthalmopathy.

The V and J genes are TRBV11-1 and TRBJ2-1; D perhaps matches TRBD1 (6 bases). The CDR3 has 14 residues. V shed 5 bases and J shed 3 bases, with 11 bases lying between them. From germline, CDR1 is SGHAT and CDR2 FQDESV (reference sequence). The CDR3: CASSRDTYYNEQFF. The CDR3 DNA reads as TGTGCCAGCAGCCGGGACACGTACTACAATGAGCAGTTCTTC.

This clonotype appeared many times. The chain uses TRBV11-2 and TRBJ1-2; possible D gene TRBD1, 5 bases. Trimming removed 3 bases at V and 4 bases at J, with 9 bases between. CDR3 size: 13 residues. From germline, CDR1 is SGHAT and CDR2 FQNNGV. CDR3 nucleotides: TGTGCCAGCAGCTTCCAGGACACCTATGGCTACACCTTC. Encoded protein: CASSFQDTYGYTF.

The CDR3 DNA reads as TGTGCCAGCAGTGAATGGACCGGGGGTCGCTATGGCTACACCTTC. This gives the protein CASSEWTGGRYGYTF. The rearrangement uses TRBV6-1 and TRBJ1-2, with a tentative D call TRBD1 (5 bases). CDR3 length: 15 residues. V was cut by 2 bases and J by 4 bases, with 14 bases left in between. Germline CDR1 and CDR2: MNHNS and SASEGT.

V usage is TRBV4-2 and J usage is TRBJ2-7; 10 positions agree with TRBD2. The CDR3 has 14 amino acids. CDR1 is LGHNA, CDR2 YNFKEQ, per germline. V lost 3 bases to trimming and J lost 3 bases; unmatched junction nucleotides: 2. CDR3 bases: TGTGCCAGCAGCCAGCGGACTAGCGGCTACGAGCAGTACTTC. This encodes CASSQRTSGYEQYF.

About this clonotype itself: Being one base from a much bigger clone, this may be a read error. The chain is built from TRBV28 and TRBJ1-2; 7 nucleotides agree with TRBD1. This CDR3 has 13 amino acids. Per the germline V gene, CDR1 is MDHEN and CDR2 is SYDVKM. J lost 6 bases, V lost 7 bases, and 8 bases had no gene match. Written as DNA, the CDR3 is TGTGCCAGCACCATCGACAGGGCTCATGGCTACACCTTC. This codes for CASTIDRAHGYTF.

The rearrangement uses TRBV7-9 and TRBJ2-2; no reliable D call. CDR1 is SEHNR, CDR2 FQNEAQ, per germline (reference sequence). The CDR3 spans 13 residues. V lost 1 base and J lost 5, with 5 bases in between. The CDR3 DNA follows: TGTGCCAGCAGCTTAGGTTGGACCGGGGAGCTGTTTTTT. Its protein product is CASSLGWTGELFF. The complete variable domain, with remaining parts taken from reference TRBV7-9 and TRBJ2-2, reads DTGVSQNPRHKITKRGQNVTFRCDPISEHNRLYWYRQTLGQGPEFLTYFQNEAQLEKSRLLSDRFSAERPKGSFSTLEIQRTEQGDSAMYLCASSLGWTGELFFGEGSRLTVL.

The CDR3 is CSVGTNEKLFF. The CDR3 DNA sequence: TGCAGCGTTGGGACAAATGAAAAACTGTTTTTT. V and J are TRBV29-1 and TRBJ1-4, with a weak D call TRBD1 (5 bases). V was trimmed by 4 bases and J by 5 bases, leaving 5 bases between them. CDR3 size: 11 residues. Per the germline V gene, CDR1 is SQVTM and CDR2 is ANQGSEA.

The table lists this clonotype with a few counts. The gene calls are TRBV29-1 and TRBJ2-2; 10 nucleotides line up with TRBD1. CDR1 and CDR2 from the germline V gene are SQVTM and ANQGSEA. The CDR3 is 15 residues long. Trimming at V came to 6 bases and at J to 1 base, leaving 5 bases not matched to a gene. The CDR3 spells CSVRQGAVNTGELFF. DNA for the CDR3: TGCAGCGTCCGACAGGGGGCGGTGAACACCGGGGAGCTGTTTTTT.

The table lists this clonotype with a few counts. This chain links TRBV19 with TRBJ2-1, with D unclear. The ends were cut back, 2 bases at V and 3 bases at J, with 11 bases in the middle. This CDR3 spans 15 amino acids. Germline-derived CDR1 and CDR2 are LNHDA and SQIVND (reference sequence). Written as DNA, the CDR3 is TGTGCCAGTAGTATATCCAGTGGGGTCTACAATGAGCAGTTCTTC. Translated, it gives CASSISSGVYNEQFF.

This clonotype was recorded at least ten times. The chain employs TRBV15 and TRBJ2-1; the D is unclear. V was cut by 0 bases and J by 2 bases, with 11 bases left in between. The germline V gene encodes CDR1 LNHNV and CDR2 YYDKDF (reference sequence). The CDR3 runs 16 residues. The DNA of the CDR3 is TGTGCCACCAGCAGAGATTACTCCCGAACCTACAATGAGCAGTTCTTC. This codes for CATSRDYSRTYNEQFF. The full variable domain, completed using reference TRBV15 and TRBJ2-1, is DAMVIQNPRYQVTQFGKPVTLSCSQTLNHNVMYWYQQKSSQAPKLLFHYYDKDFNNEADTPDNFQSRRPNTSFCFLDIRSPGLGDTAMYLCATSRDYSRTYNEQFFGPGTRLTVL.

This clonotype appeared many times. Here the CDR3 reads CSAELGYGYTF. The CDR3 DNA reads TGCAGTGCTGAACTGGGCTATGGCTACACCTTC. The chain couples TRBV20-1 to TRBJ1-2; no definite D call. Trimming shortened V by 5 bases and J by 4 bases, and 8 bases separated the two germline ends. This CDR3 contains 11 residues. CDR1 is DFQATT and CDR2 is SNEGSKA in the germline V gene (reference sequence).

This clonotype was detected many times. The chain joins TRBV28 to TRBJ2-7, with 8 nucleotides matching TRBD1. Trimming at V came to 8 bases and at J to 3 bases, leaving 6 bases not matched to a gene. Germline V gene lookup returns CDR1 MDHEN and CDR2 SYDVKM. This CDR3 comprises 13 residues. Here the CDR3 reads CASGRQGFYEQYF. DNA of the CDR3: TGTGCCAGCGGTAGACAGGGGTTCTACGAGCAGTACTTC.

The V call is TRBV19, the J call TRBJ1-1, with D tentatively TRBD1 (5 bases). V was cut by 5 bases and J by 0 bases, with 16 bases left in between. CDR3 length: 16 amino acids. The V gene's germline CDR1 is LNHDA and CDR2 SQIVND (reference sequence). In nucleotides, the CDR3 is TGTGCCAGTAGTCACCCCACAGGTACGTTGAACACTGAAGCTTTCTTT. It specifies CASSHPTGTLNTEAFF.

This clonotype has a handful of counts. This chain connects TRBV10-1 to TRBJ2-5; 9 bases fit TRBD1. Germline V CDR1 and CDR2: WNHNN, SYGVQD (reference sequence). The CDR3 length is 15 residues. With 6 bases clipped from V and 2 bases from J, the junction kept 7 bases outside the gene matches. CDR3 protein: CASSRTGETQETQYF. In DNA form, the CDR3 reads TGCGCCAGCAGCCGGACAGGGGAAACTCAAGAGACCCAGTACTTC.

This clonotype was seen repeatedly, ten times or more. The CDR3: CASSLRPNEQYF. The CDR3 nucleotides are TGTGCCAGCAGCTTACGGCCCAACGAGCAGTACTTC. The gene calls are TRBV7-9 and TRBJ2-7; D is ambiguous. Germline V lookup: CDR1 SEHNR, CDR2 FQNEAQ (reference sequence). This CDR3 has 12 amino acids. V dropped 2 bases and J dropped 5 bases, with 7 bases sitting between them.

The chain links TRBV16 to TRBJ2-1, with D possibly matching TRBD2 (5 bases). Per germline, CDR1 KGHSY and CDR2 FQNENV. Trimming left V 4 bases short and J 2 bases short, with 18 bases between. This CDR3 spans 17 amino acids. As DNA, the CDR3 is TGTGCCAGCAGCCTTCGGCCCTCTGAGGGCACCTACAATGAGCAGTTCTTC. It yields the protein CASSLRPSEGTYNEQFF.

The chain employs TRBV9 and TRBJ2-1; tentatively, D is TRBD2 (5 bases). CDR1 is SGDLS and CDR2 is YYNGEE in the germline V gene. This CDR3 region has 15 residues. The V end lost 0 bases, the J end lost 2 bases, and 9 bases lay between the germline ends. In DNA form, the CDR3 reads TGTGCCAGCAGCGTAGAAAGCGGACCCTACAATGAGCAGTTCTTC. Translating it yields CASSVESGPYNEQFF. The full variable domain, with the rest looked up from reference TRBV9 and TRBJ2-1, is DSGVTQTPKHLITATGQRVTLRCSPRSGDLSVYWYQQSLDQGLQFLIQYYNGEERAKGNILERFSAQQFPDLHSELNLSSLELGDSALYFCASSVESGPYNEQFFGPGTRLTVL.

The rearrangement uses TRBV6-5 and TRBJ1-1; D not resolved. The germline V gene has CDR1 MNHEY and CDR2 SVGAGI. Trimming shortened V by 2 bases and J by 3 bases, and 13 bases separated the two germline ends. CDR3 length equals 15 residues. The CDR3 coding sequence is TGTGCCAGCAGTTACGCCGGCTGGATGGACACTGAAGCTTTCTTT. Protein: CASSYAGWMDTEAFF.

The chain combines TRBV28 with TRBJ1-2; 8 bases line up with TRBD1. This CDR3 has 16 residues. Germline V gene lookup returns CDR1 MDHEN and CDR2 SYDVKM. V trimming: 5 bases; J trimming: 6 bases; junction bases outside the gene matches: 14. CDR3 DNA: TGTGCCAGCAGTCGCAACCCAGGGACAGGAGGGAATGGCTACACCTTC. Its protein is CASSRNPGTGGNGYTF.

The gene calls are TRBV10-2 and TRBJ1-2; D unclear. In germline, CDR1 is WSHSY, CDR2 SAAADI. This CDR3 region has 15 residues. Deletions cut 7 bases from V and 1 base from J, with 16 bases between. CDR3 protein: CASKEGTAINYGYTF. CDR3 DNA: TGCGCCAGCAAAGAGGGAACAGCTATTAACTATGGCTACACCTTC.

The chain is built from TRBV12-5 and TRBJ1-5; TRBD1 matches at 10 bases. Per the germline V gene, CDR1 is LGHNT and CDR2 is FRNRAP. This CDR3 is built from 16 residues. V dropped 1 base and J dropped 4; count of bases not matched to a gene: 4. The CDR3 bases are TGTGCTAGTGGTTTGGGACTGGACAGGGGGAATCAGCCCCAGCATTTT. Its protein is CASGLGLDRGNQPQHF.

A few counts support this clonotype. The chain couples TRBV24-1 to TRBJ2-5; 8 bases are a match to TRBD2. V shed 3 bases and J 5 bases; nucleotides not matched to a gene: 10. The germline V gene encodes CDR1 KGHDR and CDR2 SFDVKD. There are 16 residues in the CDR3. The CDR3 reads CATSDGAGGRMETQYF. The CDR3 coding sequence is TGTGCCACCAGTGATGGGGCGGGAGGCCGGATGGAGACCCAGTACTTC.

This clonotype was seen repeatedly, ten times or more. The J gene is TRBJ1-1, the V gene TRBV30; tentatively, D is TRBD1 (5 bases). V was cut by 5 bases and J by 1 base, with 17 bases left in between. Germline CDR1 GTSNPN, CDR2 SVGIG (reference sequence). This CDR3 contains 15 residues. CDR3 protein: CAWEIRDLANTEAFF. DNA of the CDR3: TGTGCCTGGGAAATCCGGGACTTGGCGAACACTGAAGCTTTCTTT.

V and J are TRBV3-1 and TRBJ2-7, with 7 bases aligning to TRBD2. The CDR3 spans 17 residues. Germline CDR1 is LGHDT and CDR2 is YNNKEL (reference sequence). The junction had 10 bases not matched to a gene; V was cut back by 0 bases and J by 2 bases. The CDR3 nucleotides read TGTGCCAGCAGCCAAGATTTCACCCTAGCGGTTACCTACGAGCAGTACTTC. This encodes CASSQDFTLAVTYEQYF.